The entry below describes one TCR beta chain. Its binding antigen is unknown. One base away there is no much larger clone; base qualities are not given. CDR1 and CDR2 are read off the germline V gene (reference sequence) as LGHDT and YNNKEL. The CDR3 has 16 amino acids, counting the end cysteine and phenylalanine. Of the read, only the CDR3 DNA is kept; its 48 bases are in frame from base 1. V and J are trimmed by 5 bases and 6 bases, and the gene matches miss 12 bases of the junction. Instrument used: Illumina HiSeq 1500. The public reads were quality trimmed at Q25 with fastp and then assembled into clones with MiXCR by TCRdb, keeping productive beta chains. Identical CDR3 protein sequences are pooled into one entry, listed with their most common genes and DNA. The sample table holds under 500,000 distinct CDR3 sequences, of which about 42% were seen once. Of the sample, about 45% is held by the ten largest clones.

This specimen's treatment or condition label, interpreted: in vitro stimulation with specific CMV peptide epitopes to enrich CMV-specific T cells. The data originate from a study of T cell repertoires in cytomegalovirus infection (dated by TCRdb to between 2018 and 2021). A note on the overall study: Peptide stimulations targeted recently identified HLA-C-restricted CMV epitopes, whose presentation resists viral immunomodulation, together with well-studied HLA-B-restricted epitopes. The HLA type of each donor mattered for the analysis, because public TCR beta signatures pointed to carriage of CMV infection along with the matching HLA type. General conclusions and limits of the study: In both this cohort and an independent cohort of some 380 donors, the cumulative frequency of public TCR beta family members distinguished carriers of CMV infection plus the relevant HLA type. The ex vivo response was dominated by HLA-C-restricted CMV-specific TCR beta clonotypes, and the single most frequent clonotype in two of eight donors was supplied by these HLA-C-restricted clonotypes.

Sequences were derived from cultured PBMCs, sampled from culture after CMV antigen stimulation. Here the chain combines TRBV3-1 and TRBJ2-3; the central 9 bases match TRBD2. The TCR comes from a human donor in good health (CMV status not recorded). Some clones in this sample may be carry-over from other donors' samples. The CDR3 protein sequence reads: CASSTLAGGPRDTQYF. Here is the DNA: TGTGCCAGCAGCACCCTGGCGGGGGGGCCCCGGGATACGCAGTATTTT.